This T cell receptor beta chain was captured in a study of blood T cell repertoires in COVID-19. On the study more broadly: The United States, Italy and Spain provided the acute and convalescent COVID-19 samples. The cDNA or gDNA used as material had been derived from T cells, B-cell-depleted T cells, or PBMCs.

As handled by the study authors: Amplification of reference gene primers was used by the study to estimate nucleated cell counts. Clones were read by immunoSEQ multiplex PCR, and TCRdb kept only the in-frame ones, dropping some. That table furnishes V, J and clone size, whereas the DNA furnished D and trimming. The data hold about 55,000 clones, with around 85% observed a single time. This CDR3 comprises 13 residues. Germline V gene lookup returns CDR1 MDHEN and CDR2 SYDVKM. V lost 8 bases, J lost 7 bases, and 17 bases lay in between. The chain uses TRBV28 and TRBJ1-2, with D tentatively TRBD1 (5 bases). This receptor was identified in a human donor in a cohort sampled during active COVID-19. What was sequenced was peripheral blood. CDR3 loop: CASETGRSGGYTF. The CDR3 bases are TGTGCCAGCGAAACAGGCAGGAGTGGTGGCTACACCTTC.